These T cell receptor beta chains were read from a single sample in a study of Ad26.COV2.S vaccination and SARS-CoV-2 variants. Only in-frame clones appear in the TCRdb table, and some are missing; sequencing was by immunoSEQ multiplex PCR. The repertoire holds about 320,000 clones, with about 86% as singletons. Sequences were derived from peripheral blood, sampled in a trial of Ad26.COV2.S vaccine versus placebo. The receptors stem from a person between 18 and 60 years old who received the Ad26.COV2.S COVID-19 vaccine or a placebo. Both conserved end residues are part of each CDR3. D genes are given only for firm matches. Clone size is not always given. Where it is, it says once, few, many or a class for expanded clones.

J gene: TRBJ2-2
clone size: -
V gene: TRBV3-1/TRBV3-2
D gene: -
CDR3 DNA: TGTGCCAGCAGCCGTACTCCGAACACCGGGGAGCTGTTTTTT
CDR3 protein: CASSRTPNTGELFF

J gene: TRBJ2-5
clone size: -
V gene: TRBV19
D gene: TRBD2
CDR3 DNA: TGTGCCAGTAGTATACCTAGCGGGGGGGCCCAGTACTTC
CDR3 protein: CASSIPSGGAQYF

J gene: TRBJ2-7
clone size: -
V gene: TRBV3-1/TRBV3-2
D gene: TRBD2
CDR3 DNA: TGTGCCAGCAGCCAAGTCCGGACTAGAGGCGAGCAGTACTTC
CDR3 protein: CASSQVRTRGEQYF

J gene: TRBJ1-2
clone size: -
V gene: TRBV4-1
D gene: TRBD1
CDR3 DNA: TGCGCCAGCAGCCAAGCCGGGACAGGGGGTGGCTACACCTTC
CDR3 protein: CASSQAGTGGGYTF

J gene: TRBJ2-5
clone size: -
V gene: TRBV9
D gene: -
CDR3 DNA: TGTGCCAGCAGCGTTAGCGGTCCGGAAGGTGCCCAGTACTTC
CDR3 protein: CASSVSGPEGAQYF

J gene: TRBJ1-1
clone size: -
V gene: TRBV5-1
D gene: TRBD1
CDR3 DNA: TGCGCCAGCAGCTTCGGCAGGGGGGACACTGAAGCTTTCTTT
CDR3 protein: CASSFGRGDTEAFF

J gene: TRBJ2-2
clone size: -
V gene: TRBV9
D gene: -
CDR3 DNA: TGTGCCAGCAGCGTAGAGCCCAGTCGTGGCACCGGGGAGCTGTTTTTT
CDR3 protein: CASSVEPSRGTGELFF

J gene: TRBJ1-1
clone size: -
V gene: TRBV19
D gene: -
CDR3 DNA: TGTGCCAGTAGCCCCCCTCCTTGGATCAGAACTGAAGCTTTCTTT
CDR3 protein: CASSPPPWIRTEAFF

J gene: TRBJ2-3
clone size: -
V gene: TRBV18
D gene: -
CDR3 DNA: TGTGCCAGCTCAAGCAAGGGAGATACGCAGTATTTT
CDR3 protein: CASSSKGDTQYF

J gene: TRBJ1-3
clone size: -
V gene: TRBV3-1/TRBV3-2
D gene: -
CDR3 DNA: TGTGCCAGCAGCCAAGAAACGCGATCCTCTGGAAACACCATATATTTT
CDR3 protein: CASSQETRSSGNTIYF

J gene: TRBJ2-7
clone size: -
V gene: TRBV7-8
D gene: TRBD1
CDR3 DNA: TGTGCCAGCAGCTTAATCGGGACAGGGAACTACGAGCAGTACTTC
CDR3 protein: CASSLIGTGNYEQYF

J gene: TRBJ2-1
clone size: -
V gene: TRBV18
D gene: TRBD2
CDR3 DNA: TGTGCCAGCTCACCACAGGATCCCCTCAGAGCGGGGGAGCAGTTCTTC
CDR3 protein: CASSPQDPLRAGEQFF

J gene: TRBJ2-7
clone size: -
V gene: TRBV7-9
D gene: -
CDR3 DNA: TGTGCCAGCAGCCCCGTCCAACAGGGCCGACAGTACTTC
CDR3 protein: CASSPVQQGRQYF

J gene: TRBJ1-1
clone size: -
V gene: TRBV6-5
D gene: TRBD1
CDR3 DNA: TGTGCCAGCAGATCCCGGGACAGGGGGCAGGGGGCTTTCTTT
CDR3 protein: CASRSRDRGQGAFF

J gene: TRBJ2-7
clone size: few
V gene: TRBV7-2
D gene: TRBD2
CDR3 DNA: TGTGCCAGCAGCTACCGGGGGGGACCCTACGAGCAGTACTTC
CDR3 protein: CASSYRGGPYEQYF

J gene: TRBJ2-1
clone size: -
V gene: TRBV10-1
D gene: -
CDR3 DNA: TGCGCCAGCAGTGAGGAGTGGCGGGGGCCTTTTTTTTACAATGAGCAGTTCTTC
CDR3 protein: CASSEEWRGPFFYNEQFF

J gene: TRBJ2-3
clone size: -
V gene: TRBV27
D gene: -
CDR3 DNA: TGTGCCAGCAGTTTACTAGGGGTTAAGGGTATGGGCACAGATACGCAGTATTTT
CDR3 protein: CASSLLGVKGMGTDTQYF

J gene: TRBJ2-4
clone size: -
V gene: TRBV5-6
D gene: -
CDR3 DNA: TGTGCCAGCAGAGGAGGACCTGGGCAAAACATTCAGTACTTC
CDR3 protein: CASRGGPGQNIQYF

J gene: TRBJ2-1
clone size: -
V gene: TRBV6-5
D gene: -
CDR3 DNA: TGTGCCAGCAGTAGGTACAGGGCACGCGATGAGCAGTTCTTC
CDR3 protein: CASSRYRARDEQFF

J gene: TRBJ2-2
clone size: -
V gene: TRBV4-3
D gene: -
CDR3 DNA: TGCGCCAGCAGCCAAGTGGACAGAGTCACCGGGGAGCTGTTTTTT
CDR3 protein: CASSQVDRVTGELFF

J gene: TRBJ1-1
clone size: -
V gene: TRBV7-8
D gene: -
CDR3 DNA: TGTGCCAGCAGCTTAGGGTTCGCAGGGAGGAACACTGAAGCTTTCTTT
CDR3 protein: CASSLGFAGRNTEAFF

J gene: TRBJ1-5
clone size: -
V gene: TRBV2
D gene: -
CDR3 DNA: TGTGCCAGCAGTGGGGGGGCGCGGGGTCAGCCCCAGCATTTT
CDR3 protein: CASSGGARGQPQHF

J gene: TRBJ1-6
clone size: -
V gene: TRBV27
D gene: -
CDR3 DNA: TGTGCCAGCAGTTTAATGGGTATTAGCCTTATTAGTTCACCCCTCCACTTT
CDR3 protein: CASSLMGISLISSPLHF

J gene: TRBJ2-3
clone size: -
V gene: TRBV30
D gene: -
CDR3 DNA: TGTGCCTGGGCTAAGGGGTCAGATACGCAGTATTTT
CDR3 protein: CAWAKGSDTQYF

J gene: TRBJ1-2
clone size: -
V gene: TRBV12-3/TRBV12-4
D gene: -
CDR3 DNA: TGTGCCAGCAGTTCAGGGCTCTATGGCTACACCTTC
CDR3 protein: CASSSGLYGYTF